The present T cell receptor (beta chain) was sequenced within a study of T cell responses to AZD1222 COVID-19 vaccine. Study-wide results and limits: Among spike-specific TCRs, nearly half reportedly target unmutated variant regions.

TCRdb's table, derived via immunoSEQ multiplex PCR, lists solely in-frame clones and lacks some. The top ten hold approximately 23% of the sample, which has roughly 70,000 clones, about four fifths seen once. The CDR3 covers 16 residues. From germline, CDR1 is SGHTA and CDR2 FQGNSA. Trimming cost V 1 base and J 4 bases; bases outside gene matches: 5. Worth noting for this clone: Its target is unknown.

Sequencing was performed on peripheral blood, taken on day 0 of MenACWY control vaccination. The TCR originated in an adult in good health. The V and J genes are TRBV7-2 and TRBJ2-2, with TRBD2 identical over 8 bases. The DNA of the CDR3 is TGTGCCAGCAGCTTAGGAGGGGCGGGGGGCACCGGGGAGCTGTTTTTT. Translation: CASSLGGAGGTGELFF.